The 23 T cell receptor beta chains below were found in one sample sequenced in a study of T cells in Graves' hyperthyroidism and ophthalmopathy. TCR beta CDR3 regions were amplified from RNA transcripts. HTBI primers were the set used in a first-round RT-PCR of the TCR CDR3. From the multiplex PCR reads, TCRdb called clonotypes with MiXCR, one entry per CDR3 protein. The table has more than 550,000 distinct CDR3 sequences, around 19% seen once. Input material: blood. These receptors were collected from a woman aged 45 to 65 with Graves' hyperthyroidism that later progressed to Graves' ophthalmopathy.

This clonotype was seen only a few times. The chain employs TRBV29-1 and TRBJ1-5, with D uncertain. CDR1 and CDR2 from the germline V gene are SQVTM and ANQGSEA. Trimming left V 5 bases short and J 1 base short, with 9 bases between. CDR3 length: 13 amino acids. This CDR3 reads CSVSVWSNQPQHF. The CDR3 region has the DNA TGCAGCGTTTCGGTCTGGAGCAATCAGCCCCAGCATTTT.

This clonotype was picked up a small number of times. J is TRBJ1-2 and V is TRBV20-1; D uncertain. Germline assignment: CDR1 DFQATT and CDR2 SNEGSKA (reference sequence). This CDR3 is built from 16 residues. V was clipped by 0 bases and J by 5 bases, with 19 bases between them. The CDR3: CSARDRYAATDYGYTF. The CDR3 coding sequence is TGCAGTGCTAGAGATCGATATGCTGCTACAGATTATGGCTACACCTTC.

This clonotype was seen a few times. The chain recombines TRBV3-1 with TRBJ2-5, with unresolved D. Between the trimmed V and J ends, which lost 0 bases and 2 bases, there was a span of 7 bases. From germline, CDR1 is LGHDT and CDR2 YNNKEL (reference sequence). This CDR3 has 14 residues. The CDR3 spells CASSQDLGQETQYF. DNA of the CDR3: TGTGCCAGCAGCCAAGATCTGGGGCAAGAGACCCAGTACTTC.

This clonotype was recorded many times. This chain connects TRBV7-3 to TRBJ2-1, with 8 positions matching TRBD1. Germline CDR1 reads SGHTA; CDR2 reads FQGTGA. V shed 5 bases and J 2 bases; nucleotides not matched to a gene: 8. This CDR3 has 16 residues. CDR3 DNA sequence: TGTGCCAGCAGCATTACCGGGACAGGTCCCTACAATGAGCAGTTCTTC. The encoded protein is CASSITGTGPYNEQFF.

The V gene is TRBV29-1, the J gene TRBJ1-4; D is ambiguous. The V gene's germline CDR1 is SQVTM and CDR2 ANQGSEA. V lost 2 bases, J lost 7 bases, and 14 bases lay in between. CDR3 length: 14 amino acids. For the CDR3, the DNA is TGCAGCGTTGAAAAGTACGGAGAGGGTGAAAAACTGTTTTTT. Translation gives CSVEKYGEGEKLFF.

This clonotype has a handful of counts. Being one base from a much bigger clone, this may be a read error. The rearrangement joins TRBV6-1 to TRBJ1-1; D gene uncertain. The CDR3 length is 12 residues. Germline loops: CDR1 MNHNS, CDR2 SASEGT. V was pared by 2 bases and J by 2 bases, with 3 bases between. As DNA, the CDR3 is TGTGCCAGCAGTGAACACAACACTGAAGCTTTCTTT. Protein product: CASSEHNTEAFF.

The V and J genes are TRBV7-9 and TRBJ2-7; a possible D gene is TRBD2 (5 bases). Germline V gene data show CDR1 as SEHNR and CDR2 as FQNEAQ (reference sequence). V lost 7 bases to trimming and J lost 3 bases, with 22 bases between them. CDR3 length equals 16 residues. This CDR3 reads CASNPGIQTLDYEQYF. Here the CDR3 DNA reads TGTGCCAGCAATCCCGGGATCCAAACACTTGACTACGAGCAGTACTTC.

The CDR3 loop reads CSAKQTGAAILNIQYF. The CDR3 DNA reads TGCAGTGCTAAACAGACAGGGGCCGCTATCTTGAACATTCAGTACTTC. The V call is TRBV20-1, the J call TRBJ2-4, with TRBD1 identical over 8 bases. CDR3 length: 16 amino acids. Looked up from germline, CDR1 is DFQATT and CDR2 is SNEGSKA (reference sequence). After removal of 4 bases from V and 7 bases from J, the junction contained 15 bases not matched to a gene.

This clonotype has a count of ten or more. The chain joins TRBV11-2 to TRBJ2-5, with 11 bases aligning to TRBD2. This CDR3 comprises 16 residues. In germline, CDR1 is SGHAT, CDR2 FQNNGV. Trimming took 5 bases from V and 5 from J; bases not matched to a gene: 10. The DNA of the CDR3 is TGTGCCAGCAGCCCAATAGCGGGGGGGACTGTGGAGACCCAGTACTTC. It translates to CASSPIAGGTVETQYF.

This clonotype was observed a few times. A read error may account for a junction end that differs from germline. The V gene is TRBV7-3, the J gene TRBJ1-1; D is ambiguous. This CDR3 has 14 amino acids. Germline lookup yields CDR1 SGHTA and CDR2 FQGTGA. The CDR3 DNA reads TGTGCCAGCAGCGCGGGAGGGTCGGAAACTGGAGCTTTCTTT. Its protein is CASSAGGSETGAFF.

The sample holds many counts of this clonotype. The chain carries TRBV2 and TRBJ2-3; 11 nucleotides line up with TRBD1. Looked up from germline, CDR1 is SNHLY and CDR2 is FYNNEI. Losses at the gene ends were 4 bases for V and 5 bases for J; bases not matched to a gene: 2. The CDR3 is 14 residues long. The CDR3 region is CASSVGTGGDTQYF. The CDR3, as DNA: TGTGCCAGCAGTGTCGGGACAGGGGGAGATACGCAGTATTTT.

This clonotype was detected only a few times. The chain has TRBV13 and TRBJ1-1; possibly TRBD1 for D (5 bases). This CDR3 is 11 amino acids long. CDR1 and CDR2 from the germline V gene are PRHDT and FYEKMQ (reference sequence). V was trimmed by 6 bases and J by 11 bases, leaving 13 bases between them. In nucleotides, the CDR3 is TGTGCCAGCAGGGGTGGGGGGTCTGCTTTCTTT. This translates into CASRGGGSAFF.

This clonotype was detected many times. The chain uses TRBV6-1 and TRBJ2-3; the match to TRBD2 covers 9 bases. This CDR3 has 16 residues. Trimming took 5 bases from V and 3 from J; bases not matched to a gene: 9. Per the germline V gene, CDR1 is MNHNS and CDR2 is SASEGT. CDR3 sequence reads: CASSPYGTSWTDTQYF. CDR3 in DNA: TGTGCCAGCAGTCCTTACGGGACTAGCTGGACAGATACGCAGTATTTT.

This clonotype occurred a few times. One end of the junction is discordant with germline, which a read error may explain. V is TRBV7-7 and J is TRBJ2-2, with D tentatively TRBD1 (6 bases). Germline V CDR1 and CDR2: SSHAT, FNYEAQ (reference sequence). This CDR3 spans 16 amino acids. The CDR3 DNA follows: TGTGCTAGCAGCGCAGGGACAAAAGCGAACACCGGGGAGCTGTTTTTT. Its translation is CASSAGTKANTGELFF.

The chain combines TRBV19 with TRBJ1-1; no definite D call. This CDR3 has 13 amino acids. Germline V gene sequence: CDR1 LNHDA, CDR2 SQIVND (reference sequence). Trimming removed 4 bases at V and 1 base at J, with 7 bases between. This CDR3 is CASSTTPNTEAFF. CDR3 coding DNA: TGTGCCAGTAGTACGACACCGAACACTGAAGCTTTCTTT.

This chain joins TRBV10-3 and TRBJ2-6; no definite D call. CDR1 is ENHRY, CDR2 SYGVKD, per germline. The CDR3 loop spans 13 amino acids. Trimming pared 8 bases from V and 2 bases from J, leaving 7 bases between. This CDR3 reads CAIDATGANVLTF. DNA for the CDR3: TGTGCCATCGACGCGACTGGGGCCAACGTCCTGACTTTC.

This clonotype is a singleton in its sample. The chain employs TRBV7-4 and TRBJ2-1; 10 nucleotides agree with TRBD1. The germline V gene encodes CDR1 SGHVT and CDR2 SQSDAQ. V shed 5 bases, J shed 7 bases, and the junction held 5 bases outside the gene matches. The CDR3 runs to 14 residues. CDR3 in DNA: TGTGCCAGCAGCCTTTCGGGACAGGGGAATGAGCAGTTCTTC. It translates to CASSLSGQGNEQFF.

This chain joins TRBV9 and TRBJ2-3; either TRBD1 or TRBD2 may supply D (5 bases each). CDR1 and CDR2 from the germline V gene are SGDLS and YYNGEE. V was clipped by 4 bases and J by 0 bases, with 18 bases between them. CDR3 length: 17 amino acids. CDR3 bases: TGTGCCAGCAGCTCGAGAACCGGGACGGAAAGCACAGATACGCAGTATTTT. This translates into CASSSRTGTESTDTQYF. Full variable domain (remainder filled in from reference TRBV9 and TRBJ2-3): DSGVTQTPKHLITATGQRVTLRCSPRSGDLSVYWYQQSLDQGLQFLIQYYNGEERAKGNILERFSAQQFPDLHSELNLSSLELGDSALYFCASSSRTGTESTDTQYFGPGTRLTVL.

This clonotype appeared a few times. The V and J genes are TRBV7-6 and TRBJ2-1, with TRBD2 matching 8 bases. The V gene end was trimmed by 3 bases and the J gene end by 5 bases; junction bases not matched to a gene: 3. This CDR3 is built from 14 residues. Germline CDR1 and CDR2: SGHVS and FNYEAQ. The CDR3 loop reads CASSFSGVNNEQFF. DNA for the CDR3: TGTGCCAGCAGCTTTAGCGGGGTCAACAATGAGCAGTTCTTC.

This clonotype has ten or more counts. V and J are TRBV2 and TRBJ2-2; 7 positions agree with TRBD1. Losses at the gene ends were 5 bases for V and 2 bases for J; bases not matched to a gene: 5. This CDR3 contains 15 residues. Germline CDR1 SNHLY, CDR2 FYNNEI. The CDR3 sequence is CASSLDRVNTGELFF. CDR3 coding DNA: TGTGCCAGCAGTTTAGACAGGGTCAACACCGGGGAGCTGTTTTTT.

This clonotype was found a few times. The chain couples TRBV5-5 to TRBJ2-2; D call uncertain. The germline V gene has CDR1 SGHKS and CDR2 YYEKEE (reference sequence). The CDR3 extends over 16 amino acids. V lost 0 bases and J lost 1, with 10 bases in between. The CDR3: CASSLDKALNTGELFF. The CDR3 nucleotides are TGTGCCAGCAGCTTGGATAAGGCTTTGAACACCGGGGAGCTGTTTTTT. The complete variable domain, with remaining parts taken from reference TRBV5-5 and TRBJ2-2, reads DAGVTQSPTHLIKTRGQQVTLRCSPISGHKSVSWYQQVLGQGPQFIFQYYEKEERGRGNFPDRFSARQFPNYSSELNVNALLLGDSALYLCASSLDKALNTGELFFGEGSRLTVL.

There are many counts of this clonotype. The chain couples TRBV5-6 to TRBJ2-1; D gene ambiguous. CDR1 and CDR2 (germline): SGHDT, YYEEEE. This CDR3 region has 17 residues. Trimming pared 4 bases from V and 0 bases from J, leaving 17 bases between. CDR3 DNA: TGTGCCAGCAGCCCGAACGGTCGGCACAGCTCCTACAATGAGCAGTTCTTC. Translated: CASSPNGRHSSYNEQFF.

The chain combines TRBV20-1 with TRBJ2-7; TRBD1 matches at 7 bases. This CDR3 has 14 residues. CDR1 DFQATT and CDR2 SNEGSKA come from the germline V gene (reference sequence). The V and J ends lost 6 bases and 6 bases, in that order; junction bases with no gene match: 14. The CDR3 reads CSAAPTGVIIEQYF. CDR3 sequence (DNA): TGCAGTGCCGCCCCAACAGGGGTTATAATCGAGCAGTACTTC.